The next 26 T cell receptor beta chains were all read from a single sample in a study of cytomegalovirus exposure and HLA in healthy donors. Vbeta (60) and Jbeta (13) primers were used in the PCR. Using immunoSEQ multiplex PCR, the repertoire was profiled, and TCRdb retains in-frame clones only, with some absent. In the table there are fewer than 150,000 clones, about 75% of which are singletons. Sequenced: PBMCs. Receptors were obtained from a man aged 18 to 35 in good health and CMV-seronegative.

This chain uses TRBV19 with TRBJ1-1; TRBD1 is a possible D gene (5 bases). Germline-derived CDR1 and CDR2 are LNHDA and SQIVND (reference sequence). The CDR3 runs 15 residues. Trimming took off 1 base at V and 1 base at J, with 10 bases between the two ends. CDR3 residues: CASSIGPGQNTEAFF. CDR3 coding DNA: TGTGCCAGTAGTATAGGGCCAGGGCAGAACACTGAAGCTTTCTTT.

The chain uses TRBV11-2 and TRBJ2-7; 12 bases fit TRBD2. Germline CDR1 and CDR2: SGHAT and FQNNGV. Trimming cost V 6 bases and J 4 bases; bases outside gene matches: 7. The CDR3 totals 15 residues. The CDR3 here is CASRRLAGVSYEQYF. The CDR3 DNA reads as TGTGCCAGCAGGCGACTAGCGGGAGTGAGTTACGAGCAGTACTTC. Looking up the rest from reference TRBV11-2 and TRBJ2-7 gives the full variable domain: EAGVAQSPRYKIIEKRQSVAFWCNPISGHATLYWYQQILGQGPKLLIQFQNNGVVDDSQLPKDRFSAERLKGVDSTLKIQPAKLEDSAVYLCASRRLAGVSYEQYFGPGTRLTVT.

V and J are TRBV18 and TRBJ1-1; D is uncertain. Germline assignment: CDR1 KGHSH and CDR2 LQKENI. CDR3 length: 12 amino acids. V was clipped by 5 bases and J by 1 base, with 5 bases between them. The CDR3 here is CASSGQNTEAFF. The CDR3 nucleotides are TGTGCCAGCTCAGGGCAGAACACTGAAGCTTTCTTT.

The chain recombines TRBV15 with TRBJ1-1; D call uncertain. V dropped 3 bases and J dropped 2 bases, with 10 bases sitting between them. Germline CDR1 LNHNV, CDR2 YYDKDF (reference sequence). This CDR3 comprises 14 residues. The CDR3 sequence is CATSRDTTNTEAFF. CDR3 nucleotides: TGTGCCACCAGCAGGGATACTACTAACACTGAAGCTTTCTTT.

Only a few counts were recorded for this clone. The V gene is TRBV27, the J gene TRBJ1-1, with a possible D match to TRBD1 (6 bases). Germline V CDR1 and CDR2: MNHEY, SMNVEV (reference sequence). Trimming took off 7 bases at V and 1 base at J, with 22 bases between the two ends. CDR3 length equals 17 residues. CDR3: CASIESRGRLTNTEAFF. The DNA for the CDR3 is TGTGCCAGCATAGAGTCCAGGGGACGACTAACGAACACTGAAGCTTTCTTT.

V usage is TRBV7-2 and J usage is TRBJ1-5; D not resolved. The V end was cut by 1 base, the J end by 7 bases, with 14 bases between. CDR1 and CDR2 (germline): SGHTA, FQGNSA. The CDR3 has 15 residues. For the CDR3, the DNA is TGTGCCAGCAGCTTAGGGGTGGGAGAGCGACAGCCCCAGCATTTT. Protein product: CASSLGVGERQPQHF.

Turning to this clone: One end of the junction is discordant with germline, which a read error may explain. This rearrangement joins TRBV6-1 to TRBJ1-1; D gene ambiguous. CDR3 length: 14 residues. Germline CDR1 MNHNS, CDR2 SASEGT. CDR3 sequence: CASSDRFGNTGAFF. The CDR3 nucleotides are TGTGCCAGCAGTGACAGGTTCGGGAACACTGGAGCTTTCTTT.

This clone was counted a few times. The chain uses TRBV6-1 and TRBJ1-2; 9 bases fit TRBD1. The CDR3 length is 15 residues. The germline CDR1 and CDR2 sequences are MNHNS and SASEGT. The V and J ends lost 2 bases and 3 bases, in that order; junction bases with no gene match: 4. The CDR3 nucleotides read TGTGCCAGCAGTGAATCGGGACAGGGAGACTATGGCTACACCTTC. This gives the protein CASSESGQGDYGYTF.

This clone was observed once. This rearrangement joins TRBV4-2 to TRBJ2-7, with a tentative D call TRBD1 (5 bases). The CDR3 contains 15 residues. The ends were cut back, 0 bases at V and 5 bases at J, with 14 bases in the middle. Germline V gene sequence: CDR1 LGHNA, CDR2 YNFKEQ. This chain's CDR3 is CASSQEAQQGHEQYF. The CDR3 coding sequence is TGTGCCAGCAGCCAAGAGGCCCAGCAGGGCCACGAGCAGTACTTC.

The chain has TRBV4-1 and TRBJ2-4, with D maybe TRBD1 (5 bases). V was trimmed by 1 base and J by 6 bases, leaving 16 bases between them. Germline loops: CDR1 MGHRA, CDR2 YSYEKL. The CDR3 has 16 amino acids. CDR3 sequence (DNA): TGCGCCAGCAGCCAAGTTTTTGGCAGGGTGGGAAACATTCAGTACTTC. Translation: CASSQVFGRVGNIQYF.

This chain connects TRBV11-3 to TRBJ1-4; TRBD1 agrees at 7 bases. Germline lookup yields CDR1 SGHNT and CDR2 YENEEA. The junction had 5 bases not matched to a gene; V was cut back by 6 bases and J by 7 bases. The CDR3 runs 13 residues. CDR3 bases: TGTGCCAGCAGACCGACAGGGAGTGAAAAACTGTTTTTT. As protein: CASRPTGSEKLFF.

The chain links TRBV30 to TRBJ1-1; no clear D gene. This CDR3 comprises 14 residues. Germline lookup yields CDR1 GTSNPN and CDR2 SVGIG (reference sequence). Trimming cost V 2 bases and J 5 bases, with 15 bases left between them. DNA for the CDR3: TGTGCCTGGAGTTGGCGTGGAGGTGGGACTGAAGCTTTCTTT. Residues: CAWSWRGGGTEAFF.

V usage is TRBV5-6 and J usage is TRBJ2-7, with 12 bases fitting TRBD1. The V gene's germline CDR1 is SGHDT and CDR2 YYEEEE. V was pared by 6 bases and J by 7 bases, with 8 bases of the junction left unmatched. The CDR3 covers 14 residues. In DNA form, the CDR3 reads TGTGCCAGCACTCCGGGACAGGGGGCGCATGAGCAGTACTTC. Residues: CASTPGQGAHEQYF.

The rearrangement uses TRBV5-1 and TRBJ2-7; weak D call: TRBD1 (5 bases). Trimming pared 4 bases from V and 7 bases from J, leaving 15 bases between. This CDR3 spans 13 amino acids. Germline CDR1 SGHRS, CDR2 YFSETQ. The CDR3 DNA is TGCGCCAGCAGCCCAGAACGCCCAGGGGAGCAGTACTTC. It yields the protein CASSPERPGEQYF.

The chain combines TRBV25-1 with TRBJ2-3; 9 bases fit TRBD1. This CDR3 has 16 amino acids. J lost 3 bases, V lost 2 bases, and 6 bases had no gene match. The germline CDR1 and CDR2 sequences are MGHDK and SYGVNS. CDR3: CASSEATGGRTDTQYF. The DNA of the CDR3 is TGTGCCAGCAGTGAAGCTACAGGGGGCCGGACAGATACGCAGTATTTT.

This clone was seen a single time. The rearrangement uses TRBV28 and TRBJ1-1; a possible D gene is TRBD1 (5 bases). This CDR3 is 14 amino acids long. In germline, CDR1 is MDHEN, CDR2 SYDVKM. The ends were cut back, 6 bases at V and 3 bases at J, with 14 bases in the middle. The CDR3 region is CASRSPRGDTEAFF. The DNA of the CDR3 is TGTGCCAGCAGGTCCCCGCGGGGGGACACTGAAGCTTTCTTT.

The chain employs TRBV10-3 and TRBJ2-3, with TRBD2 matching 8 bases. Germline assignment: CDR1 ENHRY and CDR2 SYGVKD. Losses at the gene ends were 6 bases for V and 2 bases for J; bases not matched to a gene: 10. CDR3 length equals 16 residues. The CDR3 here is CAIRDPSGLDTDTQYF. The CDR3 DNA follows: TGTGCCATCAGGGACCCTAGCGGGTTAGACACAGATACGCAGTATTTT.

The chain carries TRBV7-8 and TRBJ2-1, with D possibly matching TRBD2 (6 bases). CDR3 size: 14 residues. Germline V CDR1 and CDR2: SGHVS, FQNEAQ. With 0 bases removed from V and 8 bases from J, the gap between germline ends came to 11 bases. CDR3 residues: CASSLAEGFDEQFF. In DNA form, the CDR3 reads TGTGCCAGCAGCTTAGCGGAGGGGTTCGATGAGCAGTTCTTC.

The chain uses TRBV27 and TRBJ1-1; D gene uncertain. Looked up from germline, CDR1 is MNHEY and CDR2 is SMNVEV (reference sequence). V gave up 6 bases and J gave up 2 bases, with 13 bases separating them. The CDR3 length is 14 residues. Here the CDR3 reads CASSETGRNTEAFF. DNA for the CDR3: TGTGCCAGCAGCGAAACGGGGAGAAACACTGAAGCTTTCTTT.

The CDR3 is CASSPRFGGAAGELFF. The CDR3 nucleotides are TGCGCCAGCAGCCCTAGGTTCGGAGGGGCGGCCGGGGAGCTGTTTTTT. The chain links TRBV5-1 to TRBJ2-2; D possibly corresponds to TRBD2 (6 bases). Trimming left V 4 bases short and J 6 bases short, with 19 bases between. The CDR3 has 16 amino acids. Germline V gene sequence: CDR1 SGHRS, CDR2 YFSETQ.

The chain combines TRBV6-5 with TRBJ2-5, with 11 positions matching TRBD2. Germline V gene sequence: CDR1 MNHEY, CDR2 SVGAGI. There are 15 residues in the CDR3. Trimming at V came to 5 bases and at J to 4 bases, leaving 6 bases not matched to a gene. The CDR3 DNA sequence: TGTGCCAGCAGTCTTAGCGGGGGGGCCGGAGAGACCCAGTACTTC. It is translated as CASSLSGGAGETQYF.

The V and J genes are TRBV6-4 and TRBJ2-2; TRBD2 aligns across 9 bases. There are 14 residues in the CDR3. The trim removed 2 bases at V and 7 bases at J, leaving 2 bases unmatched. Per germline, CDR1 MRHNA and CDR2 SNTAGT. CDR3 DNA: TGTGCCAGCAGTGACGGTAGCGGGAGCGGGGAGCTGTTTTTT. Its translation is CASSDGSGSGELFF.

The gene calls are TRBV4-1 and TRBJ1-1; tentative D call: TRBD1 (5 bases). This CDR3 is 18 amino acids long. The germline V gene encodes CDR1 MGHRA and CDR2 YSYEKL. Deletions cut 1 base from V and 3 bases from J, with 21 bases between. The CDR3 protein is CASSQVNMGLLKDTEAFF. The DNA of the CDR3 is TGCGCCAGCAGCCAAGTTAACATGGGACTCCTAAAGGACACTGAAGCTTTCTTT.

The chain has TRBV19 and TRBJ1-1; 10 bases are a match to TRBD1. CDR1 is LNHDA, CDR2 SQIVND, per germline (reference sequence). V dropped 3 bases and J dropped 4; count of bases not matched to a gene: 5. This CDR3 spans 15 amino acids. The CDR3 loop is CASSMPGQGSTEAFF. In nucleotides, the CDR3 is TGTGCCAGTAGTATGCCGGGACAGGGGAGCACTGAAGCTTTCTTT.

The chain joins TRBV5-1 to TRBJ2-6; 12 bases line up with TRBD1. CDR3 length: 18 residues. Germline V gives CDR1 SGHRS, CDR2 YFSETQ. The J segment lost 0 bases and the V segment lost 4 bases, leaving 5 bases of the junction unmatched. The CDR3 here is CASSTGTGGYSGANVLTF. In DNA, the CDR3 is TGCGCCAGCAGCACCGGGACAGGGGGCTACTCTGGGGCCAACGTCCTGACTTTC.

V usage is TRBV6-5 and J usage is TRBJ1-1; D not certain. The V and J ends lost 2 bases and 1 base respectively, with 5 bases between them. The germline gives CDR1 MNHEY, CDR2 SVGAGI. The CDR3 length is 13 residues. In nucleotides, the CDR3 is TGTGCCAGCAGTTACGGCGGGAACACTGAAGCTTTCTTT. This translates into CASSYGGNTEAFF.